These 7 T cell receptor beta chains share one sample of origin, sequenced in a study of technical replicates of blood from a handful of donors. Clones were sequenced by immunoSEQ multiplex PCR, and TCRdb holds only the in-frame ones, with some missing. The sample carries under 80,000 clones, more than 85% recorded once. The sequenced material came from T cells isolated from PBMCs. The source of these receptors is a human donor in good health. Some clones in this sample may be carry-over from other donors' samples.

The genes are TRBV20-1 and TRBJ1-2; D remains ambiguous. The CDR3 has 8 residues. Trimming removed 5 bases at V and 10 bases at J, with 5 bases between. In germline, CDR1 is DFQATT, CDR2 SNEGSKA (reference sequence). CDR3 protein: CSAADYTF. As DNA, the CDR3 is TGCAGTGCTGCAGACTACACCTTC.

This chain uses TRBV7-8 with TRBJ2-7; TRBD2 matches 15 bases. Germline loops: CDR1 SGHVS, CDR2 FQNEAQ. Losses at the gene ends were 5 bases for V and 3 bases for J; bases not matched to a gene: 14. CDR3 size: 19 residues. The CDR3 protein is CASSAGLAGGEGAIYEQYF. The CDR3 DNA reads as TGTGCCAGCAGCGCGGGACTAGCGGGAGGAGAGGGGGCTATCTACGAGCAGTACTTC.

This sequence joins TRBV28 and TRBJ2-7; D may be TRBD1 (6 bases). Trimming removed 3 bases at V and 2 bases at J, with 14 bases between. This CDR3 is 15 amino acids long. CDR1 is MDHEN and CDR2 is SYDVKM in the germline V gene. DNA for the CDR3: TGTGCCAGCAGTTTCGTCAGGGGCCCTACCTACGAGCAGTACTTC. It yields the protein CASSFVRGPTYEQYF. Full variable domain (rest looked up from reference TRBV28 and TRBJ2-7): DVKVTQSSRYLVKRTGEKVFLECVQDMDHENMFWYRQDPGLGLRLIYFSYDVKMKEKGDIPEGYSVSREKKERFSLILESASTNQTSMYLCASSFVRGPTYEQYFGPGTRLTVT.

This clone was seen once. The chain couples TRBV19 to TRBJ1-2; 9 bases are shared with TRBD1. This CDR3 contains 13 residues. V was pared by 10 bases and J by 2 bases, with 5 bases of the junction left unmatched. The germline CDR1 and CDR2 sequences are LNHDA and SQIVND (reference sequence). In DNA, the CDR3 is TGTGCCACTCGGGACAGGGTAAACTATGGCTACACCTTC. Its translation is CATRDRVNYGYTF.

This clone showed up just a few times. CDR3 residues: CAWSVASYEQYF. Here the CDR3 DNA reads TGTGCCTGGAGTGTAGCGTCCTACGAGCAGTACTTC. The V gene is TRBV30, the J gene TRBJ2-7; D is unclear. Germline V gene data show CDR1 as GTSNPN and CDR2 as SVGIG (reference sequence). Trimming took off 0 bases at V and 1 base at J, with 4 bases between the two ends. CDR3 length: 12 residues.

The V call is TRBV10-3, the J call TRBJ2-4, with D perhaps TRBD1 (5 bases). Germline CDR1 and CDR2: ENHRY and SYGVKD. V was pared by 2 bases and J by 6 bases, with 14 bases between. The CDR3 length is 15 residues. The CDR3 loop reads CAISERVTDGNIQYF. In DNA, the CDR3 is TGTGCCATCAGTGAGAGGGTGACAGATGGAAACATTCAGTACTTC.

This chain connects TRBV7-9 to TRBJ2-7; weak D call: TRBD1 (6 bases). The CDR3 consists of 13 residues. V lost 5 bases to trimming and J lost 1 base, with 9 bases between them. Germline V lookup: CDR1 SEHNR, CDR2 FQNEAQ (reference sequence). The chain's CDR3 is CASSPDSSYEQYF. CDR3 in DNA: TGTGCCAGCAGCCCGGACAGTTCCTACGAGCAGTACTTC.